This T cell receptor beta chain was identified during a study of untreated major depressive disorder. Trimming removed 4 bases from V and 2 bases from J; junction bases left unmatched: 10. The CDR3 consists of 19 residues. Germline V gene sequence: CDR1 SGHRS, CDR2 YFSETQ. Here immunoSEQ multiplex PCR was the method, and the copy in TCRdb shows in-frame clones only, minus some. The sample lists just over 20,000 clones, approximately 92% occurring once. This chain joins TRBV5-1 and TRBJ2-6, with 12 bases that match TRBD2. The sample taken for sequencing was CD4+ T cells from PBMCs. The source of this sequence is a young man in good health. The CDR3 region has the DNA TGCGCCAGCAGCCCTCCCGGCCTAGCGGGAGGGCCTGGGGCCAACGTCCTGACTTTC. It is translated as CASSPPGLAGGPGANVLTF.